The 25 T cell receptor beta chains below were found in one sample sequenced in a study of T-cell memory formation after mild COVID-19. MiXCR, applied by TCRdb to the 5' RACE reads, yields one record per CDR3 protein. This sample has 250,000 or so distinct CDR3 sequences, with about a sixth found just once. Sequenced: PBMCs or a T cell subset sorted from them (not recorded which). Receptor source: a man aged 18 to 29 who had mild COVID-19 (a few samples of this study predate the infection). Cell type and time point are not known.

The chain is built from TRBV4-1 and TRBJ2-1; 8 bases map to TRBD2. The CDR3 extends over 16 amino acids. Trimming at V came to 0 bases and at J to 8 bases, leaving 9 bases not matched to a gene. The germline CDR1 and CDR2 sequences are MGHRA and YSYEKL. CDR3 nucleotides: TGCGCCAGCAGCCAAGACCGGCGGGGGGTAGGTGATGAGCAGTTCTTC. Translating it yields CASSQDRRGVGDEQFF.

In its sample, this clonotype was seen a few times. The chain combines TRBV15 with TRBJ2-1, with D possibly being TRBD1 (6 bases). Germline V CDR1 and CDR2: LNHNV, YYDKDF (reference sequence). The CDR3 contains 16 residues. The V end was cut by 1 base, the J end by 10 bases, with 20 bases between. This chain's CDR3 is CATSRVRGQGKWEQFF. CDR3 DNA sequence: TGTGCCACCAGCAGAGTCCGTGGGCAGGGGAAATGGGAGCAGTTCTTC.

In this sample, this clonotype turned up a few times. The chain uses TRBV4-1 and TRBJ2-5; 8 nucleotides match TRBD2. CDR1 and CDR2 from the germline V gene are MGHRA and YSYEKL. CDR3 size: 15 residues. Germline trimming cut 4 bases from V and 5 bases from J; bases unmatched to any gene: 9. The CDR3 here is CASSLSGGRGETQYF. Here the CDR3 DNA reads TGCGCCAGCAGCCTCTCGGGGGGGCGCGGGGAGACCCAGTACTTC.

This clonotype was seen ten or more times. The rearrangement links TRBV6-6 to TRBJ2-7, with D perhaps given as TRBD1 or TRBD2 (5 bases each). V was trimmed by 6 bases and J by 1 base, leaving 16 bases between them. This CDR3 comprises 15 residues. CDR1 and CDR2 from the germline V gene are MNHNY and SVGAGI (reference sequence). CDR3 coding DNA: TGTGCCAGCAGCTCCGGGACCGCAGAGTCCTACGAGCAGTACTTC. This translates into CASSSGTAESYEQYF.

V usage is TRBV10-1 and J usage is TRBJ2-2; D unclear. The CDR3 has 13 amino acids. Germline V gene lookup returns CDR1 WNHNN and CDR2 SYGVQD (reference sequence). The ends were cut back, 5 bases at V and 1 base at J, with 5 bases in the middle. The CDR3 DNA reads as TGCGCCAGCAGTCGACTGAACACCGGGGAGCTGTTTTTT. Its protein product is CASSRLNTGELFF.

The rearrangement uses TRBV19 and TRBJ1-6; 9 bases map to TRBD1. The CDR3 is made up of 13 amino acids. The junction had 4 bases not matched to a gene; V was cut back by 9 bases and J by 7 bases. The V gene's germline CDR1 is LNHDA and CDR2 SQIVND (reference sequence). The CDR3 nucleotides are TGTGCCAGCACCGGGACAGGGAATTCACCCCTCCACTTT. This gives the protein CASTGTGNSPLHF.

This clonotype was seen many times. The chain has TRBV5-6 and TRBJ2-5; D call uncertain. This CDR3 spans 13 amino acids. V was shortened by 4 bases and J by 3 bases, with 10 bases between the two germline ends. Germline assignment: CDR1 SGHDT and CDR2 YYEEEE. DNA for the CDR3: TGTGCCAGCAGCCTGTGGCTAGAAGAGACCCAGTACTTC. Amino acids: CASSLWLEETQYF.

This clonotype was seen a few times. The V and J genes are TRBV20-1 and TRBJ2-7; 11 nucleotides line up with TRBD2. V trimming: 1 base; J trimming: 2 bases; junction bases outside the gene matches: 7. CDR1 DFQATT and CDR2 SNEGSKA come from the germline V gene (reference sequence). The CDR3 spans 16 residues. CDR3 DNA: TGCAGTGCTAGAGGTTGGGGACTAGCGGCAACCTACGAGCAGTACTTC. Its protein product is CSARGWGLAATYEQYF.

This chain connects TRBV5-1 to TRBJ2-7, with D possibly TRBD2 on 5 matching bases. Germline CDR1 SGHRS, CDR2 YFSETQ. CDR3 length: 13 amino acids. V was pared by 1 base and J by 3 bases, with 8 bases between. The CDR3 bases are TGCGCCAGCAGCTTGAAAACTAGCTACGAGCAGTACTTC. This codes for CASSLKTSYEQYF.

The V call is TRBV12-5, the J call TRBJ1-5; D call uncertain. The CDR3 totals 17 residues. Germline CDR1 and CDR2: LGHNT and FRNRAP. Trimming pared 4 bases from V and 0 bases from J, leaving 16 bases between. The CDR3 coding sequence is TGTGCTAGTGGTTCCATGGCGAACGTCGGTAGCAATCAGCCCCAGCATTTT. Protein product: CASGSMANVGSNQPQHF.

This clonotype was seen only a few times. The chain couples TRBV7-2 to TRBJ1-2, with D uncertain. CDR1 is SGHTA, CDR2 FQGNSA, per germline. The CDR3 is 12 amino acids. Trimming removed 5 bases at V and 4 bases at J, with 8 bases between. In DNA, the CDR3 is TGTGCCAGCAGCCGGGAGTTCTATGGCTACACCTTC. Protein: CASSREFYGYTF.

There are a few counts of this clonotype. J is TRBJ2-3 and V is TRBV19; the D is unclear. V was shortened by 8 bases and J by 0 bases, with 9 bases between the two germline ends. Germline V gene data show CDR1 as LNHDA and CDR2 as SQIVND (reference sequence). The CDR3 has 13 residues. For the CDR3, the DNA is TGTGCCAGTCGGGCTAGAAGCACAGATACGCAGTATTTT. Protein: CASRARSTDTQYF.

This clonotype showed up just a few times. The V gene is TRBV12-3 or TRBV12-4, the J gene TRBJ2-7, with TRBD1 as a possible D gene (5 bases). V was cut by 4 bases and J by 0 bases, with 10 bases left in between. This CDR3 has 14 amino acids. CDR3 bases: TGTGCCAGCAGTTCAGGGCCCCACTCCTACGAGCAGTACTTC. This encodes CASSSGPHSYEQYF.

V gene TRBV7-2 combines with J gene TRBJ1-2, with D tentatively TRBD1 (5 bases). Germline V gives CDR1 SGHTA, CDR2 FQGNSA. There are 14 residues in the CDR3. V lost 2 bases and J 4 bases, leaving 11 bases between the germline ends. The CDR3 DNA reads TGTGCCAGCAGCTTAAGGGGTTTCGGCTATGGCTACACCTTC. Amino acid sequence: CASSLRGFGYGYTF.

The chain uses TRBV5-4 and TRBJ2-1; D may be TRBD2 (6 bases). V was cut by 2 bases and J by 0 bases, with 12 bases left in between. The germline V gene encodes CDR1 SGHNT and CDR2 YYREEE (reference sequence). The CDR3 runs 16 residues. The CDR3 region has the DNA TGTGCCAGCAGCTTAGTGGCGGGGTACTCCTACAATGAGCAGTTCTTC. Translated: CASSLVAGYSYNEQFF.

V is TRBV7-3 and J is TRBJ2-1, with D possibly TRBD2 on 6 matching bases. This CDR3 is built from 16 residues. CDR1 is SGHTA, CDR2 FQGTGA, per germline. V lost 7 bases, J lost 4 bases, and 20 bases lay in between. For the CDR3, the DNA is TGTGCCAGCATCATCCCTAGGCTAGCGTATTACAATGAGCAGTTCTTC. Amino acid sequence: CASIIPRLAYYNEQFF. The complete variable domain, with remaining parts taken from reference TRBV7-3 and TRBJ2-1, reads GAGVSQTPSNKVTEKGKYVELRCDPISGHTALYWYRQSLGQGPEFLIYFQGTGAADDSGLPNDRFFAVRPEGSVSTLKIQRTERGDSAVYLCASIIPRLAYYNEQFFGPGTRLTVL.

This clonotype was counted at least ten times. This chain links TRBV30 with TRBJ1-1; D call uncertain. This CDR3 comprises 12 residues. V dropped 2 bases and J dropped 1 base, with 5 bases sitting between them. The germline CDR1 and CDR2 sequences are GTSNPN and SVGIG (reference sequence). Here the CDR3 reads CAWSWTNTEAFF. The CDR3 DNA is TGTGCCTGGAGTTGGACGAACACTGAAGCTTTCTTT. The entire variable domain, with the rest obtained from reference TRBV30 and TRBJ1-1, is as follows: SQTIHQWPATLVQPVGSPLSLECTVEGTSNPNLYWYRQAAGRGLQLLFYSVGIGQISSEVPQNLSASRPQDRQFILSSKKLLLSDSGFYLCAWSWTNTEAFFGQGTRLTVV.

V usage is TRBV20-1 and J usage is TRBJ2-1; TRBD2 matches at 14 bases. The CDR3 totals 16 residues. Germline V gene lookup returns CDR1 DFQATT and CDR2 SNEGSKA (reference sequence). The J segment lost 10 bases and the V segment lost 3 bases, leaving 11 bases of the junction unmatched. The CDR3 DNA reads TGCAGTGCTAGGGGGACTAGCGGGGGCCCCAATCCGGAGCAGTTCTTC. Translated: CSARGTSGGPNPEQFF.

A few counts support this clonotype. The rearrangement uses TRBV20-1 and TRBJ2-3, with 10 bases fitting TRBD2. The CDR3 totals 14 residues. V lost 2 bases and J lost 5; bases outside the gene matches: 4. Germline V gene sequence: CDR1 DFQATT, CDR2 SNEGSKA (reference sequence). CDR3 amino acids: CSARKAGGLDTQYF. For the CDR3, the DNA is TGCAGTGCTAGAAAAGCGGGGGGGCTAGATACGCAGTATTTT.

The table lists this clonotype with a few counts. The chain combines TRBV4-1 with TRBJ2-7; the D is unclear. The CDR3 loop spans 10 amino acids. V was pared by 6 bases and J by 4 bases, with 4 bases between. CDR1 and CDR2 (germline): MGHRA, YSYEKL. This CDR3 reads CASSRYEQYV. CDR3 DNA sequence: TGCGCCAGCAGTCGATACGAGCAGTACGTC.

This clonotype was found a few times. The chain has TRBV5-1 and TRBJ2-5, with 13 positions matching TRBD2. The germline gives CDR1 SGHRS, CDR2 YFSETQ. This CDR3 contains 16 residues. The V gene end was trimmed by 4 bases and the J gene end by 2 bases; junction bases not matched to a gene: 5. The CDR3 spells CASSIPGLAGQETQYF. In nucleotides, the CDR3 is TGCGCCAGCAGCATACCGGGACTAGCGGGGCAAGAGACCCAGTACTTC. Full variable domain (remainder filled in from reference TRBV5-1 and TRBJ2-5): KAGVTQTPRYLIKTRGQQVTLSCSPISGHRSVSWYQQTPGQGLQFLFEYFSETQRNKGNFPGRFSGRQFSNSRSEMNVSTLELGDSALYLCASSIPGLAGQETQYFGPGTRLLVL.

The chain is built from TRBV28 and TRBJ2-5; 9 bases match TRBD2. V shed 10 bases, J shed 4 bases, and the junction held 7 bases outside the gene matches. This CDR3 is 13 amino acids long. Germline values: CDR1 MDHEN, CDR2 SYDVKM. DNA for the CDR3: TGTGCCACCCGAGCGGGGGGAAGAGAGACCCAGTACTTC. Translation gives CATRAGGRETQYF.

This clonotype was seen more than once but under ten times. This sequence joins TRBV29-1 and TRBJ2-3; no clear D. Trimming took 5 bases from V and 10 from J, leaving 10 bases between them. CDR3 length: 10 residues. The germline V gene encodes CDR1 SQVTM and CDR2 ANQGSEA. CDR3 residues: CSVQAEAQYF. CDR3 bases: TGCAGCGTTCAGGCCGAGGCGCAGTATTTT.

This chain links TRBV6-2 or TRBV6-3 with TRBJ1-2, with a weak D call TRBD1 (5 bases). The CDR3 runs 14 residues. Trimming cost V 0 bases and J 6 bases, with 11 bases left between them. Germline V gives CDR1 MNHEY, CDR2 SVGEGT. As DNA, the CDR3 is TGTGCCAGCAGTTACTCGCCCCAGGGAAATGGCTACACCTTC. Protein: CASSYSPQGNGYTF.

This sequence joins TRBV10-3 and TRBJ2-3; 7 bases align to TRBD2. This CDR3 has 15 residues. Trimming removed 7 bases from V and 2 bases from J; junction bases left unmatched: 9. Germline V gives CDR1 ENHRY, CDR2 SYGVKD. The CDR3 coding sequence is TGTGCCATCACCCCGGGAGGAGCTTCCACAGATACGCAGTATTTT. This sequence encodes CAITPGGASTDTQYF.